The clone carrying this T cell receptor beta chain was seen only a few times. The CDR3 loop spans 16 amino acids. V was pared by 1 base and J by 2 bases, with 5 bases of the junction left unmatched. CDR1 is SGHNT, CDR2 YENEEA, per germline. The entry originates in a study of blood T cell repertoires in COVID-19. Turning to the study itself: The study drew acute and convalescent COVID-19 samples from the United States, Italy and Spain. PBMCs, B-cell-depleted T cells, or T cells were the source of the cDNA or gDNA that made up the material.

Sequencing was performed with immunoSEQ multiplex PCR; in TCRdb, only in-frame clones are kept and a portion is missing. The profile shows 85,000 to 110,000 clones, 84% of them singletons. The genes are TRBV11-3 and TRBJ2-3; 8 positions match TRBD2. The sequenced sample was peripheral blood. The source is a human donor in a cohort sampled during active COVID-19. The CDR3 region is CASSLGGGGTTDTQYF. CDR3 nucleotide sequence: TGTGCCAGCAGCTTAGGTGGCGGGGGGACCACAGATACGCAGTATTTT. Supplemented by reference TRBV11-3 and TRBJ2-3, the full variable domain reads EAGVVQSPRYKIIEKKQPVAFWCNPISGHNTLYWYLQNLGQGPELLIRYENEEAVDDSQLPKDRFSAERLKGVDSTLKIQPAELGDSAVYLCASSLGGGGTTDTQYFGPGTRLTVL.